Listed here are 23 T cell receptor beta chains from one sample, sequenced in a study of T cells after yellow fever vaccination. MiXCR, applied by TCRdb to the 5' RACE reads, yields one record per CDR3 protein. The data contain a few hundred thousand distinct CDR3 sequences, around 21% of them singletons. Specimen: PBMCs, collected 15 days after the yellow fever booster vaccination. All receptors derive from a man younger than 40 who received the YFV17D yellow fever vaccine.

The chain combines TRBV20-1 with TRBJ2-1, with 14 bases that match TRBD2. V gave up 6 bases and J gave up 3 bases; unmatched junction bases: 10. The CDR3 contains 17 residues. CDR1 and CDR2 (germline): DFQATT, SNEGSKA (reference sequence). CDR3 DNA sequence: TGCAGTGCCAAGGGACTAGCGGGAGCAATCGGCTACAATGAGCAGTTCTTC. Its translation is CSAKGLAGAIGYNEQFF.

This rearrangement joins TRBV5-1 to TRBJ1-3, with TRBD1 matching over 8 bases. The trim removed 4 bases at V and 4 bases at J, leaving 4 bases unmatched. The germline V gene encodes CDR1 SGHRS and CDR2 YFSETQ. This CDR3 is 14 amino acids long. Written as DNA, the CDR3 is TGCGCCAGCAGCCAAGGGACAGGCGGAAACACCATATATTTT. Its translation is CASSQGTGGNTIYF.

The CDR3 sequence: CASSHPGLDNADTQYF. CDR3 bases: TGTGCCAGCAGCCACCCGGGACTAGATAACGCAGATACGCAGTATTTT. The rearrangement joins TRBV6-2 or TRBV6-3 to TRBJ2-3, with 8 positions matching TRBD2. This CDR3 spans 16 amino acids. Trimming took 6 bases from V and 4 from J; bases not matched to a gene: 12. CDR1 MNHEY and CDR2 SVGEGT come from the germline V gene.

The genes are TRBV7-9 and TRBJ1-1; 7 bases map to TRBD1. V lost 3 bases, J lost 1 base, and 5 bases stayed unmatched. This CDR3 spans 15 amino acids. Germline V lookup: CDR1 SEHNR, CDR2 FQNEAQ (reference sequence). CDR3 in amino acids: CASSFTGAKNTEAFF. Here the CDR3 DNA reads TGTGCCAGCAGCTTCACAGGGGCTAAGAACACTGAAGCTTTCTTT.

This sequence joins TRBV28 and TRBJ1-2; possible D gene TRBD1, 5 bases. This CDR3 spans 17 amino acids. CDR1 and CDR2 (germline): MDHEN, SYDVKM. Between the trimmed V and J ends, which lost 6 bases and 2 bases, there was a span of 22 bases. As DNA, the CDR3 is TGTGCCAGCAGCTTACCCTTACAGGACTACCCCAACTATGGCTACACCTTC. Amino acids: CASSLPLQDYPNYGYTF.

The chain employs TRBV30 and TRBJ1-4, with 8 positions matching TRBD1. With 5 bases clipped from V and 4 bases from J, the junction kept 12 bases outside the gene matches. The CDR3 sequence is 16 residues long. In germline, CDR1 is GTSNPN, CDR2 SVGIG (reference sequence). CDR3 sequence (DNA): TGTGCCTGGGGAGGACAGGGACTCCCGATTAATGAAAAACTGTTTTTT. It translates to CAWGGQGLPINEKLFF. Drawing the rest from reference TRBV30 and TRBJ1-4, the complete variable domain is SQTIHQWPATLVQPVGSPLSLECTVEGTSNPNLYWYRQAAGRGLQLLFYSVGIGQISSEVPQNLSASRPQDRQFILSSKKLLLSDSGFYLCAWGGQGLPINEKLFFGSGTQLSVL.

This clonotype came up a few times. The chain employs TRBV7-7 and TRBJ2-5; no clear D gene. Germline V gives CDR1 SSHAT, CDR2 FNYEAQ (reference sequence). This CDR3 spans 12 amino acids. The V and J ends lost 8 bases and 4 bases respectively, with 11 bases between them. This chain's CDR3 is CASAESGETQYF. The CDR3 DNA is TGTGCCAGCGCCGAGTCGGGAGAGACCCAGTACTTC.

This clonotype was observed a few times. V and J are TRBV12-3 or TRBV12-4 and TRBJ1-2; D gene ambiguous. Trimming cost V 3 bases and J 8 bases, with 13 bases left between them. The CDR3 runs 13 residues. The CDR3 sequence: CASSFMEGWGYTF. The CDR3 bases are TGTGCCAGCAGTTTTATGGAGGGCTGGGGCTACACCTTC.

This clonotype was counted many times. This rearrangement joins TRBV5-6 to TRBJ2-7, with 7 positions matching TRBD2. Germline trimming cut 2 bases from V and 6 bases from J; bases unmatched to any gene: 5. Per germline, CDR1 SGHDT and CDR2 YYEEEE. There are 13 residues in the CDR3. Here the CDR3 DNA reads TGTGCCAGCAGCTTTGGGACTACCTTCGAGCAGTACTTC. This codes for CASSFGTTFEQYF.

This clonotype was counted between two and nine times. The chain has TRBV6-4 and TRBJ2-1, with TRBD1 matching over 7 bases. This CDR3 is built from 14 residues. The V segment lost 3 bases and the J segment 3 bases; nucleotides outside the gene matches: 2. The V gene's germline CDR1 is MRHNA and CDR2 SNTAGT. CDR3 region: CASSEQGNYNEQFF. CDR3 DNA sequence: TGTGCCAGCAGTGAACAGGGGAACTACAATGAGCAGTTCTTC.

The gene calls are TRBV5-6 and TRBJ1-6; D not resolved. Trimming pared 3 bases from V and 7 bases from J, leaving 11 bases between. Germline lookup yields CDR1 SGHDT and CDR2 YYEEEE. The CDR3 contains 14 residues. CDR3 sequence reads: CASSSRASNSPLHF. CDR3 DNA sequence: TGTGCCAGCAGCTCCCGGGCGAGCAATTCACCCCTCCACTTT.

The chain recombines TRBV12-3 or TRBV12-4 with TRBJ1-5; D call uncertain. The CDR3 is 13 residues long. The V gene lost 3 bases and the J gene lost 6 bases, with 9 bases spanning the gap. CDR3 amino acids: CASSLVLGQPQHF. CDR3 DNA sequence: TGTGCCAGCAGTTTGGTCCTGGGTCAGCCCCAGCATTTT.

The chain has TRBV6-1 and TRBJ2-3, with D uncertain. The CDR3 loop spans 14 amino acids. V lost 8 bases and J 1 base, leaving 13 bases between the germline ends. The germline V gene encodes CDR1 MNHNS and CDR2 SASEGT. The CDR3 nucleotides are TGTGCCAGCGCCGGGCGAACGGGCACAGATACGCAGTATTTT. Encoded protein: CASAGRTGTDTQYF.

The chain links TRBV18 to TRBJ2-7, with 7 positions matching TRBD2. CDR1 and CDR2 (germline): KGHSH, LQKENI. J lost 7 bases, V lost 3 bases, and 9 bases had no gene match. The CDR3 length is 14 residues. CDR3 sequence: CASSPSAGLVEQYF. The CDR3, as DNA: TGTGCCAGCTCACCTTCAGCGGGACTGGTTGAGCAGTACTTC.

The chain recombines TRBV28 with TRBJ2-3; D is uncertain. V was clipped by 7 bases and J by 2 bases, with 7 bases between them. Germline CDR1 MDHEN, CDR2 SYDVKM. The CDR3 has 12 residues. CDR3 nucleotides: TGTGCCAGCACAAGACTCACAGATACGCAGTATTTT. This sequence encodes CASTRLTDTQYF.

This chain links TRBV20-1 with TRBJ2-7, with 8 bases identical to TRBD2. The germline gives CDR1 DFQATT, CDR2 SNEGSKA (reference sequence). This CDR3 has 14 residues. Unmatched junction bases numbered 12, after V lost 6 bases and J lost 5 bases. The CDR3 protein is CSAKPAGDRHEQYF. As DNA, the CDR3 is TGCAGTGCCAAACCAGCGGGAGATCGTCACGAGCAGTACTTC.

The rearrangement joins TRBV6-1 to TRBJ2-7; TRBD2 matches at 13 bases. J gave up 3 bases and V 8 bases, and 1 base lay outside the gene matches. CDR1 is MNHNS and CDR2 is SASEGT in the germline V gene. CDR3 length: 13 amino acids. The CDR3 bases are TGTGCCAGCTGGACTAGCGGGAGCTACGAGCAGTACTTC. Translation gives CASWTSGSYEQYF.

This clonotype was observed a handful of times. Here the CDR3 DNA reads TGCAGTGCTCCCCTCAGGGGAGGAGCCCAGTACTTC. It yields the protein CSAPLRGGAQYF. The V and J genes are TRBV20-1 and TRBJ2-5; the D gene could be TRBD1 or TRBD2 (6 bases each). This CDR3 contains 12 residues. V lost 5 bases and J lost 9, with 16 bases in between. CDR1 is DFQATT and CDR2 is SNEGSKA in the germline V gene (reference sequence).

The chain employs TRBV5-5 and TRBJ2-3, with D unresolved. The germline V gene encodes CDR1 SGHKS and CDR2 YYEKEE (reference sequence). The CDR3 sequence is 15 residues long. V was trimmed by 2 bases and J by 0 bases, leaving 10 bases between them. The CDR3 loop reads CASSFGPTSTDTQYF. CDR3 coding DNA: TGTGCCAGCAGCTTCGGACCGACTAGCACAGATACGCAGTATTTT.

J is TRBJ2-5 and V is TRBV29-1; D gene ambiguous. CDR3 length: 12 residues. Germline-derived CDR1 and CDR2 are SQVTM and ANQGSEA. CDR3 in amino acids: CSLGMREETQYF. Here the CDR3 DNA reads TGCTCCCTAGGGATGCGCGAAGAGACCCAGTACTTC.

This clonotype has at least ten counts. The V and J genes are TRBV18 and TRBJ1-1; D unresolved. The germline V and J ends were trimmed by 2 bases and 1 base, with 2 bases remaining between them. CDR3 length: 12 amino acids. Per germline, CDR1 KGHSH and CDR2 LQKENI. The CDR3 DNA sequence: TGTGCCAGCTCACCAGAGAACACTGAAGCTTTCTTT. Protein product: CASSPENTEAFF.

The chain combines TRBV6-2 or TRBV6-3 with TRBJ2-1; 11 positions match TRBD2. Germline CDR1 and CDR2: MNHEY and SVGEGT. The CDR3 sequence is 14 residues long. Trimming removed 5 bases from V and 9 bases from J; junction bases left unmatched: 6. The CDR3 DNA sequence: TGTGCCAGCAGTACTAGCGGGAGCACTTTTGAGCAGTTCTTC. This sequence encodes CASSTSGSTFEQFF.

This clonotype was counted a few times. This chain links TRBV7-9 with TRBJ1-6; no clear D gene. Trimming took 2 bases from V and 9 from J, leaving 5 bases between them. The CDR3 sequence is 12 residues long. Per germline, CDR1 SEHNR and CDR2 FQNEAQ (reference sequence). CDR3 sequence (DNA): TGTGCCAGCAGCTTAAGTGGTTCACCCCTCCACTTT. Amino acid sequence: CASSLSGSPLHF.